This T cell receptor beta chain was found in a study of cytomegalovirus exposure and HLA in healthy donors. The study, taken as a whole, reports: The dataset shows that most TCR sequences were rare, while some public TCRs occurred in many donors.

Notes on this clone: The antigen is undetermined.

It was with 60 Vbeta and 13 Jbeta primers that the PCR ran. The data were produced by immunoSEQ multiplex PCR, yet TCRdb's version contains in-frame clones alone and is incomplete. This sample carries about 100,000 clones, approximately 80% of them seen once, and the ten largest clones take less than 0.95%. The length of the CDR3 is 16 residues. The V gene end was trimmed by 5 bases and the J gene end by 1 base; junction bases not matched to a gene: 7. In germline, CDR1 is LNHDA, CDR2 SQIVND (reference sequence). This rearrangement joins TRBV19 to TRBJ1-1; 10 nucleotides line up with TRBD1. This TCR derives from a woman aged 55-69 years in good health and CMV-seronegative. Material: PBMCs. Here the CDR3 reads CASSQGQGIKNTEAFF. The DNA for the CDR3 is TGTGCCAGTAGTCAGGGACAGGGGATAAAGAACACTGAAGCTTTCTTT.